This is a list of T cell receptor beta chains from one sample in a study of cytomegalovirus exposure and HLA in healthy donors. TCRdb's table, derived via immunoSEQ multiplex PCR, lists solely in-frame clones and lacks some. The sample yields about 200,000 clones, of which the top ten take up about 1%. The sample consisted of PBMCs. These receptors were taken from a girl aged 2-10 years in good health and CMV-seropositive. The CDR3 runs from the conserved cysteine through the conserved F or W. Each record gives: CDR3 length, V gene, D gene, J gene, CDR3 DNA, CDR3 protein. A D gene is named only where the DNA matches it firmly.

len: 13
v_gene: TRBV18
d_gene: TRBD1
j_gene: TRBJ1-1
CDR3nt: TGTGCCAGCAGGACAGGGGGTGAGACTGAAGCTTTCTTT
CDR3aa: CASRTGGETEAFF

len: 15
v_gene: TRBV6-5
d_gene: .
j_gene: TRBJ1-2
CDR3nt: TGTGCCAGCAGTTATAGTCAGACTTCTAACTATGGCTACACCTTC
CDR3aa: CASSYSQTSNYGYTF

len: 13
v_gene: TRBV28
d_gene: TRBD1
j_gene: TRBJ1-2
CDR3nt: TGTGCCAGCAGTCCAGACAGGGACTATGGCTACACCTTC
CDR3aa: CASSPDRDYGYTF

len: 15
v_gene: TRBV25-1
d_gene: .
j_gene: TRBJ2-3
CDR3nt: TGTGCCAGCAGACCGAGTCCCCCGGCGGGGGATACGCAGTATTTT
CDR3aa: CASRPSPPAGDTQYF

len: 14
v_gene: TRBV7-7
d_gene: .
j_gene: TRBJ2-7
CDR3nt: TGTGCTAGCAGCTTTGGGCAGGGGAACTACGAGCAGTACTTC
CDR3aa: CASSFGQGNYEQYF

len: 14
v_gene: TRBV19
d_gene: .
j_gene: TRBJ1-1
CDR3nt: TGTGCCAGTATGGTTCAACTAAAGAACACTGAAGCTTTCTTT
CDR3aa: CASMVQLKNTEAFF

len: 14
v_gene: TRBV10-1
d_gene: .
j_gene: TRBJ1-1
CDR3nt: TGCGCCAGCAGTGAACGGGGATTGAACACTGAAGCTTTCTTT
CDR3aa: CASSERGLNTEAFF

len: 14
v_gene: TRBV5-4
d_gene: .
j_gene: TRBJ2-7
CDR3nt: TGTGCCAGCACCTTTGCGGAGGGGGCGAACGAGCAGTACTTC
CDR3aa: CASTFAEGANEQYF

len: 19
v_gene: TRBV18
d_gene: TRBD1
j_gene: TRBJ1-1
CDR3nt: TGTGCCAGCTCACTGGGCCAGATCGGACAGGGGGCCCCGAACACTGAAGCTTTCTTT
CDR3aa: CASSLGQIGQGAPNTEAFF

len: 14
v_gene: TRBV19
d_gene: TRBD1
j_gene: TRBJ1-1
CDR3nt: TGTGCCAGTAGTAAGACAGGGGAGAACACTGAAGCTTTCTTT
CDR3aa: CASSKTGENTEAFF

len: 15
v_gene: TRBV7-3
d_gene: TRBD2
j_gene: TRBJ2-1
CDR3nt: TGTGCCAGCAGCTCGGCGGGAGGTACCTACAATGAGCAGTTCTTC
CDR3aa: CASSSAGGTYNEQFF

len: 19
v_gene: TRBV4-1
d_gene: TRBD2
j_gene: TRBJ2-3
CDR3nt: TGCGCCAGCAGCCAACTGGCTCTAGCGGTCCCCGAGGAGGCAGATACGCAGTATTTT
CDR3aa: CASSQLALAVPEEADTQYF

len: 15
v_gene: TRBV5-4
d_gene: TRBD1
j_gene: TRBJ2-7
CDR3nt: TGTGCCAGCAGCTTGCCGGGACAGGGGGCTTACGAGCAGTACTTC
CDR3aa: CASSLPGQGAYEQYF

len: 12
v_gene: TRBV28
d_gene: .
j_gene: TRBJ1-2
CDR3nt: TGTGCCAGCAGTTTTTTAGGGGTTGGCTACACCTTC
CDR3aa: CASSFLGVGYTF